This T cell receptor (beta chain) originates from a study of T cell repertoires in cytomegalovirus infection. Per germline, CDR1 SGHAT and CDR2 FQNNGV. The germline V and J ends were trimmed by 4 bases and 1 base, with 16 bases remaining between them. This CDR3 spans 16 amino acids. TCRdb reanalysed the reads using MiXCR and keeps one entry per CDR3 protein. The data show roughly 500,000 distinct CDR3 sequences, 15% to 20% seen once. This clonotype was recorded at least ten times. This receptor was obtained from a human donor in good health (CMV status not recorded). Some clones in this sample may be carry-over from other donors' samples. The sequenced material came from CD8+ T cells from PBMCs. The rearrangement joins TRBV11-2 to TRBJ1-1, with D maybe TRBD1 (6 bases). CDR3 loop: CASSSRGLTGNTEAFF. The CDR3 nucleotides read TGTGCCAGCAGCTCACGGGGGCTAACGGGGAACACTGAAGCTTTCTTT.